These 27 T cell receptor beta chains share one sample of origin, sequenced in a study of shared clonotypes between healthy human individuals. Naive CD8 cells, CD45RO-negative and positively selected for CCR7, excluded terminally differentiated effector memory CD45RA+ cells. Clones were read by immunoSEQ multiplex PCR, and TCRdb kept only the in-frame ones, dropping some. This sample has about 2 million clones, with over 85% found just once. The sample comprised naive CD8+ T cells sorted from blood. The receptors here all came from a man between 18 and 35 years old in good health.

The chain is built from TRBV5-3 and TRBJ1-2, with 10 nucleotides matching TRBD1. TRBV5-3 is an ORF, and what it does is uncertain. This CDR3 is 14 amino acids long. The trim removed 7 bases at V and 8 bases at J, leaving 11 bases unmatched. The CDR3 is CARGTGTGDWGYTF. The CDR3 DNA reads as TGTGCCAGAGGGACCGGGACAGGGGATTGGGGCTACACCTTC.

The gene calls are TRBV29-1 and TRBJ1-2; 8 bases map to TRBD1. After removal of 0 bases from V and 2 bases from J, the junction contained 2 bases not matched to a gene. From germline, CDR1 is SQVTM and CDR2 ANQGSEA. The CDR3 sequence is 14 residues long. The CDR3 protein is CSVEEQGANYGYTF. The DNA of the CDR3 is TGCAGCGTTGAAGAGCAGGGGGCCAACTATGGCTACACCTTC.

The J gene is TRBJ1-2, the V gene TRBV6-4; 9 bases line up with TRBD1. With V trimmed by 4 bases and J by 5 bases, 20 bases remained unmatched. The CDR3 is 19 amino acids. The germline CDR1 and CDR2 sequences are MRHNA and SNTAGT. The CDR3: CASSGVLGQGIPLGYGYTF. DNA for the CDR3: TGTGCCAGCAGTGGTGTACTCGGACAGGGGATCCCTTTGGGGTATGGCTACACCTTC.

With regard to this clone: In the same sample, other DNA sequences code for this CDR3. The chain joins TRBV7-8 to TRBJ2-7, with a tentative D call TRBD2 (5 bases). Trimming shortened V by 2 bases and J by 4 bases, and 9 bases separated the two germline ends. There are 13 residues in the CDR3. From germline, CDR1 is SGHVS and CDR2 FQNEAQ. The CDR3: CASSLRAGYEQYF. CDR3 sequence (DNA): TGTGCCAGCAGCTTACGTGCGGGTTACGAGCAGTACTTC. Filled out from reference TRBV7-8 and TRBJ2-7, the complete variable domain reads GAGVSQSPRYKVAKRGQDVALRCDPISGHVSLFWYQQALGQGPEFLTYFQNEAQLDKSGLPSDRFFAERPEGSVSTLKIQRTQQEDSAVYLCASSLRAGYEQYFGPGTRLTVT.

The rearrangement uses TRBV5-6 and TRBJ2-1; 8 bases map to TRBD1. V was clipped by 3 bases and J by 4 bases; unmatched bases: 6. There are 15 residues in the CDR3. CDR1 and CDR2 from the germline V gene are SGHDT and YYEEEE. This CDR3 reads CASSSKGDRYNEQFF. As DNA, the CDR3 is TGTGCCAGCAGCTCCAAGGGGGACAGGTACAATGAGCAGTTCTTC. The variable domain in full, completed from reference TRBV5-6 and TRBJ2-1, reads DAGVTQSPTHLIKTRGQQVTLRCSPKSGHDTVSWYQQALGQGPQFIFQYYEEEERQRGNFPDRFSGHQFPNYSSELNVNALLLGDSALYLCASSSKGDRYNEQFFGPGTRLTVL.

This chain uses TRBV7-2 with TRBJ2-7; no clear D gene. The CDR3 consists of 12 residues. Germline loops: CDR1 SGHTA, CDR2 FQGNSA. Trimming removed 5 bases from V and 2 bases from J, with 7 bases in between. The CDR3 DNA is TGTGCCAGCAGCCAATTTACCTACGAGCAGTACTTC. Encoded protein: CASSQFTYEQYF.

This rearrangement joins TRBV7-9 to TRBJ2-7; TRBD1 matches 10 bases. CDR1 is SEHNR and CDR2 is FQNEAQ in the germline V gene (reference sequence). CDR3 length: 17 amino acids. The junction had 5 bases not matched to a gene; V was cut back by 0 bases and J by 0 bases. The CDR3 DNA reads TGTGCCAGCAGCTTAGCTCTCGACAGGGGGCTCTCCTACGAGCAGTACTTC. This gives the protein CASSLALDRGLSYEQYF.

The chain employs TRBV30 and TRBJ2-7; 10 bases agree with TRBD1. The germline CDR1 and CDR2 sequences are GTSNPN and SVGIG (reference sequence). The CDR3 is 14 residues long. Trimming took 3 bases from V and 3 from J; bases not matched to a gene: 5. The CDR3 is CAWRRGQGDYEQYF. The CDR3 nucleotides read TGTGCCTGGAGACGAGGACAGGGGGACTACGAGCAGTACTTC.

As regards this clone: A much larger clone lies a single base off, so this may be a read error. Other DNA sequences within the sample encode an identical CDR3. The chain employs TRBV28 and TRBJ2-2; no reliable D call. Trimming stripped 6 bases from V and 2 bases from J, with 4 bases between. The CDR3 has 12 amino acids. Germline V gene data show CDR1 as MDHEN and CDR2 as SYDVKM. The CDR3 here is CASSFNTGELFF. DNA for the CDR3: TGTGCCAGCAGCTTTAACACCGGGGAGCTGTTTTTT.

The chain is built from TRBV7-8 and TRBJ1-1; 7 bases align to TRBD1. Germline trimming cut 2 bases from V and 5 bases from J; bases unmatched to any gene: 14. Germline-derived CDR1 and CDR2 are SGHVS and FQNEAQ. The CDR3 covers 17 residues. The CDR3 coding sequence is TGTGCCAGCAGCTTAAATCCGGGACAGCACAGTGGGACTGAAGCTTTCTTT. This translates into CASSLNPGQHSGTEAFF.

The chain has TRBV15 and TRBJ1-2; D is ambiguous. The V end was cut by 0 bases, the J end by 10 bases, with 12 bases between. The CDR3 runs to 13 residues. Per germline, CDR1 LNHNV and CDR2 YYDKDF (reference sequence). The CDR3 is CATSRDRNGVYTF. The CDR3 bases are TGTGCCACCAGCAGAGATCGAAACGGTGTCTACACCTTC.

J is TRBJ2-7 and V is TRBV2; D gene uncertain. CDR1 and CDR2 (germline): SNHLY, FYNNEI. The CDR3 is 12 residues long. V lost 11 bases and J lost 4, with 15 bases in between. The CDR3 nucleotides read TGTGCCTGCCTAAAAGCAAGTTACGAGCAGTACTTC. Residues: CACLKASYEQYF. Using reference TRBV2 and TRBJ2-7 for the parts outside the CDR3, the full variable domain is EPEVTQTPSHQVTQMGQEVILRCVPISNHLYFYWYRQILGQKVEFLVSFYNNEISEKSEIFDDQFSVERPDGSNFTLKIRSTKLEDSAMYFCACLKASYEQYFGPGTRLTVT.

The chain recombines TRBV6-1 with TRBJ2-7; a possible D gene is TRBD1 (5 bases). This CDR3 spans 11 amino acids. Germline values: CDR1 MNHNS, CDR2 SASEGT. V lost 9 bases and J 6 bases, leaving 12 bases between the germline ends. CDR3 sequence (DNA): TGTGCCAGTGAAGGGGTTTCCGAGCAGTACTTC. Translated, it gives CASEGVSEQYF.

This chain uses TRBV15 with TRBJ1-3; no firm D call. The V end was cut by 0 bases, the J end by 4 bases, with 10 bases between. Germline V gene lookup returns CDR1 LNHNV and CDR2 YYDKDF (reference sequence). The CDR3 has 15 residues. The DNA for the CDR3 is TGTGCCACCAGCAGAGATAAGCTCGGAGGAAACACCATATATTTT. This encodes CATSRDKLGGNTIYF.

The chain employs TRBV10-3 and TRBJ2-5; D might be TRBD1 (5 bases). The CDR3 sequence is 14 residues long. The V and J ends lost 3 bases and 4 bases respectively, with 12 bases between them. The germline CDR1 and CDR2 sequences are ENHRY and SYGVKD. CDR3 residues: CAISDGREIETQYF. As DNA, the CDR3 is TGTGCCATCAGTGATGGCAGGGAAATAGAGACCCAGTACTTC.

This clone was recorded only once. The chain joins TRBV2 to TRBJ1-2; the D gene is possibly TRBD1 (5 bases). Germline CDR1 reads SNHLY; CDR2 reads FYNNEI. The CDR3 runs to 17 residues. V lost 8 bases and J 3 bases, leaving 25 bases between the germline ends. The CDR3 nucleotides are TGTGCCAGCGGGGAAGGCAGGGATACCCAATTCTACTATGGCTACACCTTC. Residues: CASGEGRDTQFYYGYTF.

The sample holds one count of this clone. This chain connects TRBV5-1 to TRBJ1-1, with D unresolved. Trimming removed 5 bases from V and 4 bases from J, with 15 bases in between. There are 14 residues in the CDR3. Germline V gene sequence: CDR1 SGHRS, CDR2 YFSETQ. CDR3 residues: CASRVGHLGTEAFF. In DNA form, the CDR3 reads TGCGCCAGCAGAGTGGGCCACTTGGGCACTGAAGCTTTCTTT.

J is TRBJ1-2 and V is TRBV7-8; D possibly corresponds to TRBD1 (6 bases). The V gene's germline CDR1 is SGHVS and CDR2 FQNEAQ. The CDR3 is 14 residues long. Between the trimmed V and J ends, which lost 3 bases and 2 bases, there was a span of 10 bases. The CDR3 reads CASSFSGQNYGYTF. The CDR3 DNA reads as TGTGCCAGCAGCTTCTCAGGACAGAACTATGGCTACACCTTC.

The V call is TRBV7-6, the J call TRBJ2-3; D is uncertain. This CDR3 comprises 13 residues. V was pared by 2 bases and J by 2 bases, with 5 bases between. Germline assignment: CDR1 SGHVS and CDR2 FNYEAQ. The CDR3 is CASSLMSTDTQYF. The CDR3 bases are TGTGCCAGCAGCTTAATGTCCACAGATACGCAGTATTTT.

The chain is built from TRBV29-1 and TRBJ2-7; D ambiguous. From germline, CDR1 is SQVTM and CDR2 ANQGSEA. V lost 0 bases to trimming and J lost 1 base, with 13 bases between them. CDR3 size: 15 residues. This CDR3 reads CSVEEVGQASYEQYF. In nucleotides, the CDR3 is TGCAGCGTTGAAGAGGTTGGGCAGGCTTCCTACGAGCAGTACTTC.

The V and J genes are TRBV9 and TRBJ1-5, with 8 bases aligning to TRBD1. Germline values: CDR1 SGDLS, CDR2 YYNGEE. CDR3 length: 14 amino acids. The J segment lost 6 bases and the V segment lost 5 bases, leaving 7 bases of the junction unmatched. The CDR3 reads CASSDRGYGQPQHF. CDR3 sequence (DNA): TGTGCCAGCAGTGACAGGGGCTATGGTCAGCCCCAGCATTTT.

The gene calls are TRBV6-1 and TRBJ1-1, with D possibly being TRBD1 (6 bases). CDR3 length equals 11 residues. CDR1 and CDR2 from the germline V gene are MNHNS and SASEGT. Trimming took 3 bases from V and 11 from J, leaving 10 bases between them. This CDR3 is CASSDKRGAFF. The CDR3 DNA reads TGTGCCAGCAGTGACAAGAGGGGGGCTTTCTTT.

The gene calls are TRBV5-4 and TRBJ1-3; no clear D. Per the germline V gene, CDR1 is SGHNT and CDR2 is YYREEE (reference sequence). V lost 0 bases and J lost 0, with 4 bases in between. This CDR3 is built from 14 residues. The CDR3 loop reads CASSLATSGNTIYF. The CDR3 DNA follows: TGTGCCAGCAGCTTGGCCACCTCTGGAAACACCATATATTTT.

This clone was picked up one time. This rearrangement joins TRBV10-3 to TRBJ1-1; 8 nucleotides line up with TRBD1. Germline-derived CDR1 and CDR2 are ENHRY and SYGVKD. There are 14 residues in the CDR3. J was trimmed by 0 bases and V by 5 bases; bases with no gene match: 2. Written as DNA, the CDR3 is TGTGCCATCAGTAGGGGACAGGTGAACACTGAAGCTTTCTTT. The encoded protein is CAISRGQVNTEAFF.

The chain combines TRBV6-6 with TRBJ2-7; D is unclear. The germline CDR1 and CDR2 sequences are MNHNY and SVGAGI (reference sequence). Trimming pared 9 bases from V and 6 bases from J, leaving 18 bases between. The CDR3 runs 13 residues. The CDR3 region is CASHPQGVIEQYF. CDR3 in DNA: TGTGCCAGTCACCCACAAGGCGTCATCGAGCAGTACTTC.

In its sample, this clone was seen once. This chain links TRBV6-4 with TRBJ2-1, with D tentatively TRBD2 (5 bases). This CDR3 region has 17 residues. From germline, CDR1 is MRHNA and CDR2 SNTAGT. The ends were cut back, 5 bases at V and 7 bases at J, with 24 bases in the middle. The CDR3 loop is CASSFLPGGSYTNEQFF. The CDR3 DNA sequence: TGTGCCAGCAGTTTCTTGCCGGGTGGGAGTTATACGAATGAGCAGTTCTTC.

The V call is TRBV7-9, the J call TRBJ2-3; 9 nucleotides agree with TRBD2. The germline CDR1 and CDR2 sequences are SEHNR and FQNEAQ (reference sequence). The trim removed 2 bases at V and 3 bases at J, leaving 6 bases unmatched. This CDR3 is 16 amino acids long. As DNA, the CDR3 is TGTGCCAGCAGCTTATTAGCGGGAGATCAGACAGATACGCAGTATTTT. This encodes CASSLLAGDQTDTQYF.